A single count supports the clone carrying this T cell receptor (beta chain). The antigen is undetermined. The sample originates from a study of post-analysis software for immune sequencing data. Study-wide results and caveats: Five or six TRBV segments appeared more often in patients than in controls, and TRBV5-6, TRBV5-1 and TRBV20-1 were among these.

The TCR beta cDNA libraries contained unique molecular identifiers. TCRdb used MiXCR to reprocess the PCR reads, holding one entry per CDR3 protein. The sample includes about 820,000 distinct CDR3 sequences, roughly 58% of them seen just once. Trimming removed 3 bases from V and 0 bases from J, with 14 bases in between. Germline-derived CDR1 and CDR2 are SGHAT and FQNNGV. This CDR3 is built from 16 residues. The TCR sequence derives from a girl between 5 and 17 years old with multiple sclerosis. V gene TRBV11-2 combines with J gene TRBJ1-1, with D possibly being TRBD1 (6 bases). Sequenced: blood. The CDR3 DNA follows: TGTGCCAGCAGCTTGATCGGAAACAGGGTGAACACTGAAGCTTTCTTT. Protein: CASSLIGNRVNTEAFF.